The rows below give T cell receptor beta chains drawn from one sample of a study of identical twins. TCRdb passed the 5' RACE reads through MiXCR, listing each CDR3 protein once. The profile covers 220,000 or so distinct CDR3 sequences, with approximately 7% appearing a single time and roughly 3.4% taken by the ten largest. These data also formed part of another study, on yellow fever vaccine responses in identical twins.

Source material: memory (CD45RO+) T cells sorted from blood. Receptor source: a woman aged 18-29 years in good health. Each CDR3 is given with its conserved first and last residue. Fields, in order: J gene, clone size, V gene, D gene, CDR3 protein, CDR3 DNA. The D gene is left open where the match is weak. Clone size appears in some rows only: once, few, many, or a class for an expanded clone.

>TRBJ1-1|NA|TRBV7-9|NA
CASIASRGGEAFF
TGTGCCAGCATCGCGTCCAGGGGCGGAGAAGCTTTCTTT
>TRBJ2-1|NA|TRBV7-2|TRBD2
CASSGRTSGLSYNEQFF
TGTGCCAGCAGCGGTCGGACTAGCGGTCTCTCCTACAATGAGCAGTTCTTC
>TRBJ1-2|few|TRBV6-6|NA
CASSYSVQSGYTF
TGTGCCAGCAGTTACTCCGTACAGAGTGGCTACACCTTC
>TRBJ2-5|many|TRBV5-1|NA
CASSSHGYQETQYF
TGCGCCAGCAGCTCCCACGGGTACCAAGAGACCCAGTACTTC
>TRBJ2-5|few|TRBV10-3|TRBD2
CATGGDTGQETQYF
TGTGCCACCGGGGGGGACACCGGACAAGAGACCCAGTACTTC
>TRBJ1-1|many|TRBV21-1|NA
CASSKGVGRTEAFF
TGTGCCAGCAGCAAAGGGGTGGGGCGGACTGAAGCTTTCTTT
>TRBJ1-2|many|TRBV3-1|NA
CASSSMGTYGYTF
TGTGCCAGCAGCTCAATGGGTACCTATGGCTACACCTTC
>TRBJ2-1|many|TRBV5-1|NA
CASSGGGGRDNEQFF
TGCGCCAGCAGCGGGGGGGGCGGGAGAGACAATGAGCAGTTCTTC
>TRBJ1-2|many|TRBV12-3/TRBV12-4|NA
CASSLDRKYGYTF
TGTGCCAGCAGTTTAGACAGAAAATATGGCTACACCTTC
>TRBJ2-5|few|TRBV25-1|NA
CASSESGLGETQYF
TGTGCCAGCAGTGAGTCCGGCCTCGGGGAGACCCAGTACTTC
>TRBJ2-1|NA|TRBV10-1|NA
CASSDGYEQFF
TGCGCCAGCAGTGATGGGTATGAGCAGTTCTTC
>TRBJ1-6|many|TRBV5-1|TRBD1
CASSRTGAPLNSPLHF
TGCGCCAGCAGCCGGACAGGGGCCCCACTTAATTCACCCCTCCACTTT
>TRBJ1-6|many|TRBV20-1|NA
CSAEQHSPLHF
TGCAGTGCTGAGCAACATTCACCCCTCCACTTT
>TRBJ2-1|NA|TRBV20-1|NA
CSAASEAYNEQFF
TGCAGTGCTGCTTCGGAGGCCTACAATGAGCAGTTCTTC
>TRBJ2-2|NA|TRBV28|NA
CASSIGVSPGELFF
TGTGCCAGCAGTATAGGAGTTTCCCCCGGGGAGCTGTTTTTT
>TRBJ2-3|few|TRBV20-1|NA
CSASRVSTDTQYF
TGCAGTGCTAGCCGGGTCAGCACAGATACGCAGTATTTT
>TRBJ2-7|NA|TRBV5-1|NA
CASSFGVNYEQYF
TGCGCCAGCAGCTTTGGGGTGAACTACGAGCAGTACTTC
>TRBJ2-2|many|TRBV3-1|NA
CASSQDSATGELFF
TGTGCCAGCAGCCAAGATAGTGCCACCGGGGAGCTGTTTTTT
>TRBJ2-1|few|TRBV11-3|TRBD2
CASSFPGLAGLGEQFF
TGTGCCAGCAGCTTTCCGGGACTAGCGGGACTAGGGGAGCAGTTCTTC
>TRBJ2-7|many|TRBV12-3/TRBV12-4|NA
CASSLGFTYEQYF
TGTGCCAGCAGCCTGGGATTTACCTACGAGCAGTACTTC
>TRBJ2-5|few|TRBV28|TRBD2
CASRTRGGPETQYF
TGTGCCAGCAGGACCCGCGGGGGGCCTGAGACCCAGTACTTC
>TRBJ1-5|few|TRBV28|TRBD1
CASSSGQGKYSNQPQHF
TGTGCCAGCAGTTCGGGACAGGGGAAATATAGCAATCAGCCCCAGCATTTT
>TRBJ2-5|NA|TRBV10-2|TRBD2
CASSESPSSGSQETQYF
TGCGCCAGCAGTGAGTCTCCGTCTAGCGGGAGCCAAGAGACCCAGTACTTC
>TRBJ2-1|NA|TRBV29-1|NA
CSVDRGYEQFF
TGCAGCGTTGACAGGGGTTATGAGCAGTTCTTC
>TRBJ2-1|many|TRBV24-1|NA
CATSDLWGANEQFF
TGTGCCACCAGTGATTTATGGGGGGCCAATGAGCAGTTCTTC
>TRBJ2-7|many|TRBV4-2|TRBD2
CASSQEGLASGEQYF
TGTGCCAGCAGCCAAGAAGGACTAGCGAGCGGAGAGCAGTACTTC
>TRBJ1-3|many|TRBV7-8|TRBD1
CASSLARDRVVGNTIYF
TGTGCCAGCAGCTTAGCTCGGGACAGGGTGGTTGGAAACACCATATATTTT
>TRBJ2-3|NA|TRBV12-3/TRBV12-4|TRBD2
CASSPIAGASDTQYF
TGTGCCAGCAGTCCCATAGCGGGAGCTTCAGATACGCAGTATTTT
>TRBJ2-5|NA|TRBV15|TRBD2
CATSRDRSGTSAVEETQYF
TGTGCCACCAGCAGAGATCGGTCCGGGACTAGCGCTGTAGAAGAGACCCAGTACTTC
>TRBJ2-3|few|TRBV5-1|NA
CASSSRGEITDTQYF
TGCGCCAGCAGCTCTAGGGGCGAGATCACAGATACGCAGTATTTT
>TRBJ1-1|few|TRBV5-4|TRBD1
CASTSGGGGFVEIKMNTEAFF
TGTGCCAGCACCTCGGGAGGGGGCGGGTTCGTTGAGATTAAAATGAACACTGAAGCTTTCTTT
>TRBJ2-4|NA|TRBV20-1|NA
CSATGTPGIQYF
TGCAGTGCCACCGGGACGCCTGGGATTCAGTACTTC
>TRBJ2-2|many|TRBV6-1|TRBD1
CASRGTGGDTGELFF
TGTGCCAGCAGAGGGACAGGGGGCGACACCGGGGAGCTGTTTTTT
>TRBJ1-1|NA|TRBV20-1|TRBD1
CSARDRGLTEAFF
TGCAGTGCTAGGGATAGGGGGCTCACTGAAGCTTTCTTT
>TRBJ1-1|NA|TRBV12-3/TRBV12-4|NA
CASKASMGRANINTEAFF
TGTGCCAGTAAAGCGTCTATGGGCAGGGCGAATATTAACACTGAAGCTTTCTTT
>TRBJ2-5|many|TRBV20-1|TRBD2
CSASSGGASETQYF
TGCAGTGCTAGTAGCGGGGGGGCCTCAGAGACCCAGTACTTC
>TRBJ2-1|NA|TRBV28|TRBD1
CASSFGTDYNEQFF
TGTGCCAGCAGTTTCGGGACAGACTACAATGAGCAGTTCTTC
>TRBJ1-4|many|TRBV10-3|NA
CAINEGRYEKLFF
TGTGCCATCAACGAAGGGCGGTATGAAAAACTGTTTTTT
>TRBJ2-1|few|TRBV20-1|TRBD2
CSAFKTSGSVGQFF
TGCAGTGCCTTCAAGACTAGCGGGAGTGTAGGGCAGTTCTTC
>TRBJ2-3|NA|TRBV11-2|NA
CASSLDLAVGDTQYF
TGTGCCAGCAGCTTAGATCTAGCAGTGGGAGATACGCAGTATTTT
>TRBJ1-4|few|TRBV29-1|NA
CSVVYAGSEKLFF
TGCAGCGTTGTATACGCCGGGTCTGAAAAACTGTTTTTT
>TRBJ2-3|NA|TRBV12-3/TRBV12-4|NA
CASRRLSGNTDTQYF
TGTGCCAGCAGGCGCCTCAGCGGCAACACAGATACGCAGTATTTT
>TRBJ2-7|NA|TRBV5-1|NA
CASSFTRDYEQYF
TGCGCCAGCAGCTTTACCCGGGACTACGAGCAGTACTTC
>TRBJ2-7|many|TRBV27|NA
CASSLGASMGPYEQYF
TGTGCCAGCAGTTTGGGGGCTAGCATGGGGCCCTACGAGCAGTACTTC
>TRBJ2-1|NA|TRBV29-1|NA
CSEARGANEQFF
TGCAGCGAGGCCAGGGGAGCCAATGAGCAGTTCTTC
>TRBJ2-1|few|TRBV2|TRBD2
CASLIRAGGPNEQFF
TGTGCCAGCCTGATTCGAGCGGGAGGGCCGAATGAGCAGTTCTTC
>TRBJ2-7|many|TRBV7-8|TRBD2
CASSYGRVTNEQYF
TGTGCCAGCAGCTACGGGAGGGTTACCAACGAGCAGTACTTC
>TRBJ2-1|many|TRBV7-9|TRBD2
CASSSGGVYNEQFF
TGTGCCAGCAGCTCGGGGGGGGTCTACAATGAGCAGTTCTTC